This record covers a single TCR beta chain. The data belong to a study of T-cell memory formation after mild COVID-19. TCRdb reprocessed the 5' RACE reads with MiXCR, giving one entry per CDR3 protein. There are 190,000 or so distinct CDR3 sequences in the sample; 20% to 25% occur only once, and roughly 24% lies in the top ten. The TCR was taken from an adult woman who had mild COVID-19 (a few samples of this study predate the infection). Cell type and time point are not known. Input material: PBMCs or a T cell subset sorted from them (not recorded which).

CDR3 protein: CATSRDRAATNEKLFF. The CDR3 DNA reads as TGTGCCACCAGCAGGGACAGGGCCGCAACTAATGAAAAACTGTTTTTT. The chain is built from TRBV15 and TRBJ1-4; TRBD1 agrees at 8 bases. The length of the CDR3 is 16 residues. CDR1 is LNHNV and CDR2 is YYDKDF in the germline V gene (reference sequence). V shed 3 bases and J 0 bases; nucleotides not matched to a gene: 3.